A single sample is the source of the 6 T cell receptor beta chains below, sequenced in a study of spatial heterogeneity in lung cancer. TCRdb re-derived calls from the 5' RACE reads in MiXCR, one entry per CDR3 protein. The sample lists tens of thousands of distinct CDR3 sequences, 3.5% to 5.5% occurring once. Time point of the sample: sample taken at primary tumor resection. Whole RNA was taken from tumor, nontumor lung or frozen PBMC; it was then sequenced unsorted. The sequencing here drew on PBMCs, taken at surgery. These receptors all come from a male donor with early-stage non-small cell lung cancer.

This clonotype was recorded many times. The chain couples TRBV6-2 or TRBV6-3 to TRBJ2-1; D call uncertain. V was trimmed by 4 bases and J by 5 bases, leaving 6 bases between them. The germline V gene encodes CDR1 MNHEY and CDR2 SVGEGT. The CDR3 sequence is 12 residues long. CDR3 residues: CASSSRNNEQFF. CDR3 DNA: TGTGCCAGCAGTTCGAGAAACAATGAGCAGTTCTTC.

This clonotype appeared many times. The chain joins TRBV7-9 to TRBJ2-2, with D unclear. The germline V and J ends were trimmed by 2 bases and 7 bases, with 11 bases remaining between them. The CDR3 covers 14 residues. The germline CDR1 and CDR2 sequences are SEHNR and FQNEAQ (reference sequence). CDR3 bases: TGTGCCAGCAGCTTAAGGCCCGACGGCGGGGAGCTGTTTTTT. Protein: CASSLRPDGGELFF.

This clonotype was counted a few times. The genes are TRBV12-3 or TRBV12-4 and TRBJ1-5, with unresolved D. Trimming pared 2 bases from V and 0 bases from J, leaving 14 bases between. The CDR3 contains 17 residues. CDR3 in amino acids: CASSLRSGTASNQPQHF. The CDR3 nucleotides are TGTGCCAGCAGTTTAAGGTCCGGCACCGCTAGCAATCAGCCCCAGCATTTT.

Ten or more counts support this clonotype. The V call is TRBV28, the J call TRBJ2-7; 9 bases match TRBD1. Trimming removed 6 bases from V and 3 bases from J; junction bases left unmatched: 3. Looked up from germline, CDR1 is MDHEN and CDR2 is SYDVKM. CDR3 length: 13 amino acids. Here the CDR3 reads CASRTGGVYEQYF. In DNA form, the CDR3 reads TGTGCCAGCAGGACAGGGGGTGTCTACGAGCAGTACTTC. Full variable domain (remainder filled in from reference TRBV28 and TRBJ2-7): DVKVTQSSRYLVKRTGEKVFLECVQDMDHENMFWYRQDPGLGLRLIYFSYDVKMKEKGDIPEGYSVSREKKERFSLILESASTNQTSMYLCASRTGGVYEQYFGPGTRLTVT.

This clonotype showed up many times. This rearrangement joins TRBV5-6 to TRBJ1-3, with D unclear. This CDR3 is 14 amino acids long. Between the trimmed V and J ends, which lost 4 bases and 4 bases, there was a span of 12 bases. Germline lookup yields CDR1 SGHDT and CDR2 YYEEEE. The CDR3 spells CASSRWGAGNTIYF. In nucleotides, the CDR3 is TGTGCCAGCAGCAGATGGGGTGCAGGAAACACCATATATTTT.

This clonotype came up many times. The V gene is TRBV20-1, the J gene TRBJ2-7; D is ambiguous. With 1 base removed from V and 1 base from J, the gap between germline ends came to 11 bases. There are 14 residues in the CDR3. CDR1 and CDR2 from the germline V gene are DFQATT and SNEGSKA (reference sequence). The CDR3 is CSARVAMRSYEQYF. DNA of the CDR3: TGCAGTGCTAGAGTGGCTATGAGGTCCTACGAGCAGTACTTC.